Below, 22 T cell receptor beta chains from the same sample are listed, as sequenced in a study of blood T cell repertoires in COVID-19. Profiled with immunoSEQ multiplex PCR; TCRdb holds only in-frame clones, not every one. The repertoire has about 92,000 clones, around 80% of them found once; the top ten carry 7.5% to 9.5%. The sequencing sample was made of peripheral blood. The receptors were gathered from a man aged 50 to 59 who had recovered from COVID-19.

This chain joins TRBV27 and TRBJ1-2; 8 bases are a match to TRBD1. CDR1 and CDR2 (germline): MNHEY, SMNVEV (reference sequence). The CDR3 is 14 amino acids. Trimming took 5 bases from V and 8 from J; bases not matched to a gene: 10. The CDR3 sequence is CASSALGQGIGYTF. The CDR3 DNA follows: TGTGCCAGCAGTGCCCTAGGACAGGGTATAGGCTACACCTTC.

The rearrangement uses TRBV5-1 and TRBJ2-3; TRBD2 is a possible D gene (6 bases). V lost 3 bases and J 2 bases, leaving 13 bases between the germline ends. CDR1 SGHRS and CDR2 YFSETQ come from the germline V gene. The CDR3 sequence is 15 residues long. This chain's CDR3 is CASSSDGGNTDTQYF. DNA of the CDR3: TGCGCCAGCAGCTCGGACGGCGGGAACACAGATACGCAGTATTTT.

V and J are TRBV5-1 and TRBJ2-7; 7 bases align to TRBD1. Germline-derived CDR1 and CDR2 are SGHRS and YFSETQ. The CDR3 has 13 amino acids. The V segment lost 4 bases and the J segment 3 bases; nucleotides outside the gene matches: 4. The chain's CDR3 is CASSGGQIYEQYF. Written as DNA, the CDR3 is TGCGCCAGCAGCGGGGGACAGATCTACGAGCAGTACTTC. The full variable domain, with the rest looked up from reference TRBV5-1 and TRBJ2-7, is KAGVTQTPRYLIKTRGQQVTLSCSPISGHRSVSWYQQTPGQGLQFLFEYFSETQRNKGNFPGRFSGRQFSNSRSEMNVSTLELGDSALYLCASSGGQIYEQYFGPGTRLTVT.

This clone was picked up a small number of times. The gene calls are TRBV2 and TRBJ2-7; maybe TRBD1 (6 bases). V was pared by 8 bases and J by 5 bases, with 13 bases between. The CDR3 length is 12 residues. CDR1 SNHLY and CDR2 FYNNEI come from the germline V gene. Written as DNA, the CDR3 is TGTGCCAGCCTCGAGGGGGTCAACGAGCAGTACTTC. Translating it yields CASLEGVNEQYF.

The chain links TRBV25-1 to TRBJ1-2; the D is unclear. The V gene's germline CDR1 is MGHDK and CDR2 SYGVNS. Trimming took off 6 bases at V and 8 bases at J, with 13 bases between the two ends. This CDR3 region has 12 residues. Written as DNA, the CDR3 is TGTGCCAGCAGCCAATGGGCGGGGGGCTACACCTTC. Amino acid sequence: CASSQWAGGYTF.

V gene TRBV7-9 combines with J gene TRBJ1-3, with a tentative D call TRBD1 (6 bases). CDR1 SEHNR and CDR2 FQNEAQ come from the germline V gene (reference sequence). The V end was cut by 1 base, the J end by 0 bases, with 13 bases between. This CDR3 spans 17 amino acids. CDR3 in DNA: TGTGCCAGCAGCTTAGGGCAGACAGGAGGCTCTGGAAACACCATATATTTT. Its protein product is CASSLGQTGGSGNTIYF.

V and J are TRBV7-2 and TRBJ1-2; 9 bases agree with TRBD1. Germline CDR1 and CDR2: SGHTA and FQGNSA. This CDR3 spans 16 amino acids. After removal of 2 bases from V and 0 bases from J, the junction contained 4 bases not matched to a gene. The DNA for the CDR3 is TGTGCCAGCAGCTTACGAACAGGGGGCCCTAACTATGGCTACACCTTC. This gives the protein CASSLRTGGPNYGYTF.

The rearrangement joins TRBV7-3 to TRBJ2-5, with D unclear. The CDR3 contains 13 residues. The V end lost 2 bases, the J end lost 4 bases, and 8 bases lay between the germline ends. Germline assignment: CDR1 SGHTA and CDR2 FQGTGA. The CDR3 coding sequence is TGTGCCAGCAGCTTAGCAGGCAGAGAGACCCAGTACTTC. Protein: CASSLAGRETQYF. Full variable domain (outside the CDR3, taken from reference TRBV7-3 and TRBJ2-5): GAGVSQTPSNKVTEKGKYVELRCDPISGHTALYWYRQSLGQGPEFLIYFQGTGAADDSGLPNDRFFAVRPEGSVSTLKIQRTERGDSAVYLCASSLAGRETQYFGPGTRLLVL.

This chain connects TRBV5-1 to TRBJ2-7; tentatively, D is TRBD1 (6 bases). The CDR3 runs to 14 residues. In germline, CDR1 is SGHRS, CDR2 YFSETQ. V was trimmed by 6 bases and J by 0 bases, leaving 13 bases between them. The CDR3 region is CASTDRSSSYEQYF. The CDR3 DNA sequence: TGCGCCAGCACTGACAGGTCGAGCTCCTACGAGCAGTACTTC.

The genes are TRBV7-9 and TRBJ1-2, with 10 nucleotides matching TRBD1. This CDR3 region has 16 residues. V gave up 1 base and J gave up 4 bases; unmatched junction bases: 6. The germline V gene encodes CDR1 SEHNR and CDR2 FQNEAQ (reference sequence). In DNA form, the CDR3 reads TGTGCCAGCAGCTTAGGGGGGACAGGGGCTCCCTATGGCTACACCTTC. This sequence encodes CASSLGGTGAPYGYTF.

This chain links TRBV7-2 with TRBJ2-5; 7 nucleotides agree with TRBD2. V lost 2 bases to trimming and J lost 4 bases; unmatched junction nucleotides: 13. Germline values: CDR1 SGHTA, CDR2 FQGNSA. The CDR3 extends over 17 amino acids. Here the CDR3 reads CASSLRLGEGLAETQYF. Written as DNA, the CDR3 is TGTGCCAGCAGCTTAAGGCTGGGGGAGGGCCTGGCAGAGACCCAGTACTTC.

This clone was seen a handful of times. CDR3 region: CASSALAGTGELFF. The CDR3 region has the DNA TGTGCCAGCAGCGCGCTAGCGGGTACCGGGGAGCTGTTTTTT. The V and J genes are TRBV11-2 and TRBJ2-2, with TRBD2 matching over 8 bases. J was trimmed by 5 bases and V by 5 bases; bases with no gene match: 4. From germline, CDR1 is SGHAT and CDR2 FQNNGV. The CDR3 covers 14 residues.

This clone was seen only a few times. The chain joins TRBV19 to TRBJ1-1; weak D call: TRBD1 (6 bases). From germline, CDR1 is LNHDA and CDR2 SQIVND (reference sequence). The CDR3 is 16 residues long. V was cut by 3 bases and J by 1 base, with 15 bases left in between. The CDR3 loop reads CASSIVGARPNTEAFF. As DNA, the CDR3 is TGTGCCAGTAGTATTGTGGGGGCCCGGCCGAACACTGAAGCTTTCTTT.

The chain links TRBV6-5 to TRBJ1-1, with 7 positions matching TRBD1. Germline V lookup: CDR1 MNHEY, CDR2 SVGAGI. J lost 0 bases, V lost 4 bases, and 5 bases had no gene match. CDR3 length: 15 amino acids. CDR3 DNA: TGTGCCAGCAGTTCCGAGGGGGCGATGAACACTGAAGCTTTCTTT. It translates to CASSSEGAMNTEAFF.

The chain has TRBV11-3 and TRBJ2-3; D may be TRBD1 (6 bases). The ends were cut back, 5 bases at V and 6 bases at J, with 9 bases in the middle. The length of the CDR3 is 12 residues. From germline, CDR1 is SGHNT and CDR2 YENEEA. In DNA, the CDR3 is TGTGCCAGCAGCCCTAGGGGGGATACGCAGTATTTT. Its protein is CASSPRGDTQYF.

The chain has TRBV19 and TRBJ1-2; TRBD1 agrees at 12 bases. Germline V gives CDR1 LNHDA, CDR2 SQIVND (reference sequence). Trimming cost V 6 bases and J 4 bases; bases outside gene matches: 12. The CDR3 spans 17 residues. The CDR3 DNA reads as TGTGCCAGTAGGAGCGGGACAGGGGGCGCCTCGGGCTATGGCTACACCTTC. The encoded protein is CASRSGTGGASGYGYTF.

The J gene is TRBJ1-1, the V gene TRBV3-1 (or the pseudogene TRBV3-2); D may be TRBD1 (6 bases). Trimming cost V 2 bases and J 1 base, with 14 bases left between them. Germline-derived CDR1 and CDR2 are LGHDT and YNNKEL (reference sequence). The CDR3 runs to 16 residues. The CDR3 sequence is CASSQKLTGTNTEAFF. Written as DNA, the CDR3 is TGTGCCAGCAGCCAAAAGCTTACAGGGACGAACACTGAAGCTTTCTTT.

V gene TRBV3-1 (or the pseudogene TRBV3-2) combines with J gene TRBJ2-1; 13 nucleotides line up with TRBD2. J was trimmed by 7 bases and V by 3 bases; bases with no gene match: 9. Per germline, CDR1 LGHDT and CDR2 YNNKEL (reference sequence). The CDR3 runs to 17 residues. CDR3 amino acids: CASSQKSGLAGTNEQFF. CDR3 coding DNA: TGTGCCAGCAGCCAGAAGTCGGGACTAGCGGGGACAAATGAGCAGTTCTTC.

Written as DNA, the CDR3 is TGCGCCAGCAGGCCAACAGGGGGCAACACCGGGGAGCTGTTTTTT. Translation gives CASRPTGGNTGELFF. The chain couples TRBV5-1 to TRBJ2-2; TRBD1 matches at 9 bases. This CDR3 spans 15 amino acids. With V trimmed by 5 bases and J by 2 bases, 4 bases remained unmatched. Per the germline V gene, CDR1 is SGHRS and CDR2 is YFSETQ.

This chain joins TRBV4-2 and TRBJ2-7; 8 bases align to TRBD2. V lost 0 bases and J lost 3; bases outside the gene matches: 13. Per germline, CDR1 LGHNA and CDR2 YNFKEQ. The CDR3 is 18 amino acids. DNA for the CDR3: TGTGCCAGCAGCCAAGATCCCCCGACTAGCGCCGTAAACTACGAGCAGTACTTC. Its protein product is CASSQDPPTSAVNYEQYF.

This clone was detected once. This rearrangement joins TRBV28 to TRBJ2-4; tentatively, D is TRBD2 (6 bases). This CDR3 is 15 amino acids long. Germline CDR1 MDHEN, CDR2 SYDVKM. Trimming shortened V by 3 bases and J by 0 bases, and 9 bases separated the two germline ends. CDR3 sequence reads: CASSFTSQAKNIQYF. Here the CDR3 DNA reads TGTGCCAGCAGTTTTACTAGCCAAGCCAAAAACATTCAGTACTTC.

The chain's CDR3 is CASSQEFGETGELFF. Here the CDR3 DNA reads TGTGCCAGCAGCCAAGAATTCGGGGAAACCGGGGAGCTGTTTTTT. The chain employs TRBV4-2 and TRBJ2-2, with a tentative D call TRBD2 (5 bases). V gave up 0 bases and J gave up 5 bases, with 10 bases separating them. The CDR3 has 15 amino acids. Germline CDR1 reads LGHNA; CDR2 reads YNFKEQ.